The clone carrying this T cell receptor (beta chain) was recorded once. Deletions cut 4 bases from V and 0 bases from J, with 11 bases between. The CDR3 contains 15 residues. The germline V gene encodes CDR1 SGHRS and CDR2 YFSETQ. Per the original methods: By means of reference gene primer amplification, nucleated cell counts were estimated. Clones were read by immunoSEQ multiplex PCR, and TCRdb kept only the in-frame ones, dropping some. V, J and clone size reflect that table, while D and trimming were determined from the DNA. In the table there are 140,000 or so clones, about 90% of which are singletons. This sample stems from a study of blood T cell repertoires in COVID-19. Turning to the study itself: Donors in the United States, Italy and Spain gave samples during acute or convalescent COVID-19. The analysed material was cDNA or gDNA that came from T cells, B-cell-depleted T cells, or PBMCs.

Sequencing was performed on peripheral blood. This clonotype originated in a man in his sixties with active or convalescent COVID-19. This chain connects TRBV5-1 to TRBJ2-1; D is perhaps TRBD2 (5 bases). CDR3 in amino acids: CASSPDFLSYNEQFF. The CDR3 DNA reads TGCGCCAGCAGCCCGGACTTCCTCTCCTACAATGAGCAGTTCTTC.